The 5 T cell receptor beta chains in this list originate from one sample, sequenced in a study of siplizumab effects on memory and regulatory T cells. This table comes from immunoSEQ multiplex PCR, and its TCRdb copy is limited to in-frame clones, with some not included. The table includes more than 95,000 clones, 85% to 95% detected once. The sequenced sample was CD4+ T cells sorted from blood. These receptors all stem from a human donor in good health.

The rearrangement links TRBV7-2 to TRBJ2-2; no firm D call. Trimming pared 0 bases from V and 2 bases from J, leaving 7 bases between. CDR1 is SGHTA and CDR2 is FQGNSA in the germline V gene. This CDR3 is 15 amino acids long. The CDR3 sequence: CASSLAGTNTGELFF. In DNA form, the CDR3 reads TGTGCCAGCAGCTTAGCGGGAACTAACACCGGGGAGCTGTTTTTT.

The CDR3 loop reads CASRIAGRQETQYF. CDR3 DNA: TGTGCCAGCAGGATAGCGGGACGCCAGGAGACCCAGTACTTC. The chain carries TRBV27 and TRBJ2-5, with 8 bases aligning to TRBD2. The CDR3 covers 14 residues. The germline V gene encodes CDR1 MNHEY and CDR2 SMNVEV (reference sequence). V shed 6 bases, J shed 5 bases, and the junction held 8 bases outside the gene matches.

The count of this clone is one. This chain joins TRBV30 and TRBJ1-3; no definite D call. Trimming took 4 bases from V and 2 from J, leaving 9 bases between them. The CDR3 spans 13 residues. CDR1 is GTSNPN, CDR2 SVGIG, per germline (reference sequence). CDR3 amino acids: CAWTALTGNTIYF. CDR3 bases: TGTGCCTGGACGGCGTTAACTGGAAACACCATATATTTT.

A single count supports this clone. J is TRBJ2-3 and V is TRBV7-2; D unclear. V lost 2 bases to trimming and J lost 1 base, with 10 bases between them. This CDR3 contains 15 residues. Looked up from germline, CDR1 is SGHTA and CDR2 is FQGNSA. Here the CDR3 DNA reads TGTGCCAGCAGCTTAAGGCTCTCACGCACAGATACGCAGTATTTT. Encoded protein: CASSLRLSRTDTQYF.

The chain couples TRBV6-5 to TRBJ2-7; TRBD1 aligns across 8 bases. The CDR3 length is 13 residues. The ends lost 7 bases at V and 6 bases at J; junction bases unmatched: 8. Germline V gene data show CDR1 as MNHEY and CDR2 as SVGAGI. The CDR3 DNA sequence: TGTGCCAGCAACGGACAGGGTAGCCTCGAGCAGTACTTC. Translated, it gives CASNGQGSLEQYF.